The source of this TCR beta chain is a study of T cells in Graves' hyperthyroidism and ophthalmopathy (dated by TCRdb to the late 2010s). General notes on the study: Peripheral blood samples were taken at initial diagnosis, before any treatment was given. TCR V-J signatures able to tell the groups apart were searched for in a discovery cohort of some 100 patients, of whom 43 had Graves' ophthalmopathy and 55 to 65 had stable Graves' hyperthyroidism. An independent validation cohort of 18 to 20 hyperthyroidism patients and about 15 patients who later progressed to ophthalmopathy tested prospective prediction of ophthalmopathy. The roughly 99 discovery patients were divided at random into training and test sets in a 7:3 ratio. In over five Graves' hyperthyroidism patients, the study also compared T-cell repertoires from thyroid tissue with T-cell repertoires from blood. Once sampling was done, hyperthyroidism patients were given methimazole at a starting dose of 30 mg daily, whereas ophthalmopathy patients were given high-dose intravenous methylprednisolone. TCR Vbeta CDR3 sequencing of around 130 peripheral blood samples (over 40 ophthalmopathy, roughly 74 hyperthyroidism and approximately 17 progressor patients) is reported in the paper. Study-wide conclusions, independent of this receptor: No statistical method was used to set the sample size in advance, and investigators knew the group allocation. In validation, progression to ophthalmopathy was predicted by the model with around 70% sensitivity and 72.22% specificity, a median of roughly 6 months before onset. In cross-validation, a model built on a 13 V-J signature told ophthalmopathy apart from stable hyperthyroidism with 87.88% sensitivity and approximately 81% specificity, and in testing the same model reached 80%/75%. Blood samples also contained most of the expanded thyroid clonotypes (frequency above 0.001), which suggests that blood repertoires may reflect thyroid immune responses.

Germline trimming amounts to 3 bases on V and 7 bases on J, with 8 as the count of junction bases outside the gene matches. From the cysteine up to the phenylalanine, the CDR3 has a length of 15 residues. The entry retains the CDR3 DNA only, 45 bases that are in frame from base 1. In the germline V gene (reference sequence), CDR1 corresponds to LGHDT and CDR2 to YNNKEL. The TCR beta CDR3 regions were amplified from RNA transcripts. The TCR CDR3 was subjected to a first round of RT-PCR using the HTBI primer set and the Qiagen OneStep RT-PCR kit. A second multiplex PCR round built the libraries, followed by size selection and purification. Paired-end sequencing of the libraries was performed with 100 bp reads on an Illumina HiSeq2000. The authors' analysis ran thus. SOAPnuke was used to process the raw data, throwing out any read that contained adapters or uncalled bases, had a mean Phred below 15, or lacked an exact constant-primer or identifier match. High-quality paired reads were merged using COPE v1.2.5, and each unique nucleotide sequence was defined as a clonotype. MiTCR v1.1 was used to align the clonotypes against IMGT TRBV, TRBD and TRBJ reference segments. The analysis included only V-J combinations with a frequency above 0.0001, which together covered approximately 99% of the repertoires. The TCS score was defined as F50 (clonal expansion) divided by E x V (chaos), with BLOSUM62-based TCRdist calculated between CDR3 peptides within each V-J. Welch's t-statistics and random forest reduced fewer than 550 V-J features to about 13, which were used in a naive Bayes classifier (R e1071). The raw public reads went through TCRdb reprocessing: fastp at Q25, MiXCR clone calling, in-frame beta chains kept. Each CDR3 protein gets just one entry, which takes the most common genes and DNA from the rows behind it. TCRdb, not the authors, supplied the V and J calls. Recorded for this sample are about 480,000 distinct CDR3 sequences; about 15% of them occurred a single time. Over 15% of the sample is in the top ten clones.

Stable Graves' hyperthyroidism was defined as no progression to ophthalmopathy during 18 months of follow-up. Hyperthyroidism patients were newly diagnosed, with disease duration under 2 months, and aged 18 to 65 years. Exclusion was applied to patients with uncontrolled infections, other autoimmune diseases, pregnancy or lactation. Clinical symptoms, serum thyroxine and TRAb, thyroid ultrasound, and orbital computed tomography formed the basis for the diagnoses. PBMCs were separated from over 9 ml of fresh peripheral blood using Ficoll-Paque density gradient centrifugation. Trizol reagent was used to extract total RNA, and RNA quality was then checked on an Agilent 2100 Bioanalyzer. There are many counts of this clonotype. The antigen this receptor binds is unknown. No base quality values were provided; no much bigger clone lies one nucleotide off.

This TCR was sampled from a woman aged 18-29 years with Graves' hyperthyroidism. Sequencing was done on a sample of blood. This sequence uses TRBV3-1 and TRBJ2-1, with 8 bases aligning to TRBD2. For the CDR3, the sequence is CASSQGLVSGNEQFF. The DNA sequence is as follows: TGTGCCAGCAGCCAGGGACTAGTATCGGGTAATGAGCAGTTCTTC.